A single sample is the source of the 25 T cell receptor beta chains below, sequenced in a study of graft-versus-host responses after intestinal transplantation. Measured with immunoSEQ multiplex PCR; TCRdb has only the in-frame clones, and not every one. The sample lists 90,000 to 120,000 clones; about 90% were seen once. These receptors lack a known antigen. The material sequenced was unstimulated CD4+ T cells sorted from spleen or lymph node cells, taken before intestinal transplant. These receptors were collected from a human donor who received an intestinal transplant.

The V call is TRBV19, the J call TRBJ1-2; 12 bases line up with TRBD1. V shed 4 bases, J shed 7 bases, and the junction held 10 bases outside the gene matches. This CDR3 is built from 16 residues. Per the germline V gene, CDR1 is LNHDA and CDR2 is SQIVND (reference sequence). CDR3 loop: CASSTGTGGAYGGYTF. CDR3 nucleotides: TGTGCCAGTAGTACGGGGACAGGGGGCGCCTATGGTGGCTACACCTTC. The complete variable domain, with remaining parts taken from reference TRBV19 and TRBJ1-2, reads DGGITQSPKYLFRKEGQNVTLSCEQNLNHDAMYWYRQDPGQGLRLIYYSQIVNDFQKGDIAEGYSVSREKKESFPLTVTSAQKNPTAFYLCASSTGTGGAYGGYTFGSGTRLTVV.

The CDR3 nucleotides read TGCGCCAGCAGCCTCGGGATCATCGGGGAGCTGTTTTTT. Translation: CASSLGIIGELFF. The V call is TRBV4-1, the J call TRBJ2-2, with a possible D match to TRBD2 (5 bases). Germline V gives CDR1 MGHRA, CDR2 YSYEKL. This CDR3 comprises 13 residues. Trimming pared 4 bases from V and 7 bases from J, leaving 10 bases between.

The chain employs TRBV5-1 and TRBJ2-5, with D uncertain. V gave up 4 bases and J gave up 5 bases, with 9 bases separating them. The V gene's germline CDR1 is SGHRS and CDR2 YFSETQ. The CDR3 contains 12 residues. The CDR3 sequence is CASSPSQETQYF. CDR3 bases: TGCGCCAGCAGCCCCTCCCAGGAGACCCAGTACTTC.

The sample holds one count of this clone. This chain connects TRBV7-9 to TRBJ1-4; D is possibly TRBD1 (5 bases). Germline values: CDR1 SEHNR, CDR2 FQNEAQ (reference sequence). This CDR3 spans 15 amino acids. V was pared by 1 base and J by 5 bases, with 11 bases between. DNA of the CDR3: TGTGCCAGCAGCTTAGACGCGTCAGGGAATGAAAAACTGTTTTTT. It is translated as CASSLDASGNEKLFF.

This clone has a single count. The chain uses TRBV5-6 and TRBJ2-7, with TRBD2 matching 11 bases. The germline CDR1 and CDR2 sequences are SGHDT and YYEEEE. J gave up 3 bases and V 0 bases, and 11 bases lay outside the gene matches. CDR3 size: 18 residues. The CDR3 is CASSLVSSGGPPFYEQYF. In DNA, the CDR3 is TGTGCCAGCAGCTTGGTTTCTAGCGGGGGGCCGCCCTTCTACGAGCAGTACTTC.

This chain uses TRBV4-1 with TRBJ2-4; D uncertain. There are 14 residues in the CDR3. CDR1 MGHRA and CDR2 YSYEKL come from the germline V gene. V was pared by 1 base and J by 7 bases, with 11 bases between. CDR3: CASSQVPLGNIQYF. The DNA for the CDR3 is TGCGCCAGCAGCCAAGTTCCCCTCGGTAACATTCAGTACTTC.

The gene calls are TRBV18 and TRBJ2-6; perhaps D is TRBD1 or TRBD2 (5 bases each). The CDR3 spans 16 residues. The V end was cut by 3 bases, the J end by 0 bases, with 9 bases between. CDR1 and CDR2 (germline): KGHSH, LQKENI. CDR3 protein: CASSPRDASGANVLTF. In DNA form, the CDR3 reads TGTGCCAGCTCACCTAGGGACGCCTCTGGGGCCAACGTCCTGACTTTC.

The chain has TRBV27 and TRBJ1-6; D gene unclear. The V gene's germline CDR1 is MNHEY and CDR2 SMNVEV (reference sequence). V was shortened by 3 bases and J by 6 bases, with 12 bases between the two germline ends. CDR3 length equals 15 residues. The chain's CDR3 is CASSFNPGLNSPLHF. The CDR3, as DNA: TGTGCCAGCAGTTTCAATCCGGGCCTTAATTCACCCCTCCACTTT.

The rearrangement uses TRBV14 and TRBJ2-1, with 9 bases that match TRBD2. V lost 4 bases and J lost 4; bases outside the gene matches: 11. The CDR3 consists of 17 residues. Per germline, CDR1 SGHDN and CDR2 FVKESK. CDR3 in DNA: TGTGCCAGCAGCCGAGAGTTTACTAGCGGGTCTTACAATGAGCAGTTCTTC. It specifies CASSREFTSGSYNEQFF.

This clone was recorded a few times. The CDR3 DNA follows: TGCAGTGCTATCCTGGATACGCAGTATTTT. Protein product: CSAILDTQYF. V is TRBV20-1 and J is TRBJ2-3; D unclear. Trimming removed 4 bases at V and 6 bases at J, with 5 bases between. Germline V lookup: CDR1 DFQATT, CDR2 SNEGSKA (reference sequence). This CDR3 is 10 amino acids long.

This rearrangement joins TRBV6-1 to TRBJ1-1; D is unresolved. This CDR3 region has 11 residues. Trimming cost V 10 bases and J 0 bases, with 6 bases left between them. Germline V gene data show CDR1 as MNHNS and CDR2 as SASEGT. The CDR3 loop reads CATSVNTEAFF. The DNA for the CDR3 is TGTGCCACTTCGGTGAACACTGAAGCTTTCTTT.

In the case of this clone: The germline gene is not matched at one end of the junction; a read error may be the cause. The chain carries TRBV4-1 and TRBJ1-3, with 7 positions matching TRBD1. The CDR3 totals 16 residues. Germline lookup yields CDR1 MGHRA and CDR2 YSYEKL. In DNA form, the CDR3 reads TGCGCCAACAGCTTGCGGACAGGCGACTCTGGAAACACCATATATTTT. It codes for CANSLRTGDSGNTIYF.

V usage is TRBV7-9 and J usage is TRBJ1-5; weak D call: TRBD1 (6 bases). With 3 bases removed from V and 2 bases from J, the gap between germline ends came to 14 bases. The germline V gene encodes CDR1 SEHNR and CDR2 FQNEAQ (reference sequence). The CDR3 totals 16 residues. The CDR3 protein is CASSFTGSGGNQPQHF. The CDR3, as DNA: TGTGCCAGCAGCTTCACAGGGAGTGGGGGCAATCAGCCCCAGCATTTT.

Notes on this clone: The same CDR3 is also encoded by other DNA sequences in this sample. The chain links TRBV6-1 to TRBJ1-2; TRBD1 agrees at 8 bases. V lost 7 bases to trimming and J lost 5 bases; unmatched junction nucleotides: 12. This CDR3 region has 15 residues. Germline V gene data show CDR1 as MNHNS and CDR2 as SASEGT. The CDR3 DNA sequence: TGTGCCAGCATATCGGGACAGGCTGGCAGTTATGGCTACACCTTC. Protein product: CASISGQAGSYGYTF.

V is TRBV7-9 and J is TRBJ1-4, with TRBD1 matching over 8 bases. CDR3 length: 15 residues. Trimming removed 5 bases from V and 7 bases from J; junction bases left unmatched: 9. In germline, CDR1 is SEHNR, CDR2 FQNEAQ (reference sequence). CDR3 in DNA: TGTGCCAGCAGCACAGGACAGGGTGGCGGTGAAAAACTGTTTTTT. Translating it yields CASSTGQGGGEKLFF.

V is TRBV6-5 and J is TRBJ2-7; a possible D gene is TRBD1 (6 bases). V was trimmed by 6 bases and J by 1 base, leaving 16 bases between them. The CDR3 runs to 15 residues. Per the germline V gene, CDR1 is MNHEY and CDR2 is SVGAGI. Written as DNA, the CDR3 is TGTGCCAGCAGGGCCTTAAGGACAGATTCCTACGAGCAGTACTTC. Its protein product is CASRALRTDSYEQYF.

The chain couples TRBV19 to TRBJ2-2; D tentatively fits TRBD1 or TRBD2 (5 bases each). The CDR3 spans 17 residues. With 7 bases removed from V and 1 base from J, the gap between germline ends came to 19 bases. Germline V lookup: CDR1 LNHDA, CDR2 SQIVND (reference sequence). The CDR3 DNA reads TGTGCCAGTACATCCAGACCGGGGCAGGGGAACACCGGGGAGCTGTTTTTT. As protein: CASTSRPGQGNTGELFF.

This clone has a single count. Different DNA sequences within this sample yield the same CDR3. The chain combines TRBV7-9 with TRBJ2-7; D not resolved. This CDR3 has 12 residues. The V gene lost 3 bases and the J gene lost 4 bases, with 7 bases spanning the gap. Germline V gives CDR1 SEHNR, CDR2 FQNEAQ (reference sequence). The CDR3 region has the DNA TGTGCCAGCAGCTTTACCAGTTACGAGCAGTACTTC. Translated, it gives CASSFTSYEQYF.

This sequence joins TRBV5-1 and TRBJ2-2, with TRBD2 as a possible D gene (6 bases). This CDR3 contains 16 residues. Germline lookup yields CDR1 SGHRS and CDR2 YFSETQ. Deletions cut 2 bases from V and 3 bases from J, with 14 bases between. The CDR3 sequence: CASSLRGRGDTGELFF. CDR3 bases: TGCGCCAGCAGCTTACGAGGACGCGGGGACACCGGGGAGCTGTTTTTT.

The chain is built from TRBV11-2 and TRBJ1-2; D remains ambiguous. CDR3 length: 13 residues. The germline V gene has CDR1 SGHAT and CDR2 FQNNGV. The V gene lost 1 base and the J gene lost 4 bases, with 7 bases spanning the gap. This CDR3 is CASSLGRSYGYTF. In DNA, the CDR3 is TGTGCCAGCAGCTTAGGACGATCCTATGGCTACACCTTC.

The chain uses TRBV10-1 and TRBJ2-3, with 11 bases fitting TRBD2. The CDR3 extends over 15 amino acids. Germline assignment: CDR1 WNHNN and CDR2 SYGVQD (reference sequence). V lost 0 bases, J lost 7 bases, and 3 bases stayed unmatched. CDR3 in amino acids: CASSESLAGGNTQYF. Here the CDR3 DNA reads TGCGCCAGCAGTGAGTCCCTAGCGGGAGGAAATACGCAGTATTTT.

CDR3 sequence reads: CASSQRGVINEQFF. DNA for the CDR3: TGTGCCAGCAGCCAACGAGGGGTTATCAATGAGCAGTTCTTC. The genes are TRBV6-5 and TRBJ2-1, with D perhaps given as TRBD1 or TRBD2 (5 bases each). Per germline, CDR1 MNHEY and CDR2 SVGAGI. V was clipped by 6 bases and J by 6 bases, with 15 bases between them. The CDR3 extends over 14 amino acids.

The chain uses TRBV5-1 and TRBJ2-3; 8 bases map to TRBD2. CDR1 SGHRS and CDR2 YFSETQ come from the germline V gene. CDR3 length equals 16 residues. V gave up 6 bases and J gave up 2 bases; unmatched junction bases: 11. In DNA form, the CDR3 reads TGCGCCAGCAACCTGCGACCCGGGGGGGTCACAGATACGCAGTATTTT. Its protein product is CASNLRPGGVTDTQYF. Variable domain in full (rest from reference TRBV5-1 and TRBJ2-3): KAGVTQTPRYLIKTRGQQVTLSCSPISGHRSVSWYQQTPGQGLQFLFEYFSETQRNKGNFPGRFSGRQFSNSRSEMNVSTLELGDSALYLCASNLRPGGVTDTQYFGPGTRLTVL.

The J gene is TRBJ2-2, the V gene TRBV5-4; 8 nucleotides match TRBD2. The junction had 4 bases not matched to a gene; V was cut back by 1 base and J by 2 bases. The CDR3 covers 16 residues. Germline CDR1 is SGHNT and CDR2 is YYREEE (reference sequence). CDR3 residues: CASSLKRGGNTGELFF. In nucleotides, the CDR3 is TGTGCCAGCAGCTTGAAACGGGGGGGTAACACCGGGGAGCTGTTTTTT.

The chain has TRBV7-3 and TRBJ1-1; a weak D match, TRBD1 (5 bases). Germline CDR1 SGHTA, CDR2 FQGTGA. V was cut by 4 bases and J by 1 base, with 7 bases left in between. The CDR3 is made up of 13 amino acids. The CDR3 loop reads CASSSRGNTEAFF. CDR3 sequence (DNA): TGTGCCAGCAGCTCGAGGGGGAACACTGAAGCTTTCTTT. Full variable domain (missing parts from reference TRBV7-3 and TRBJ1-1): GAGVSQTPSNKVTEKGKYVELRCDPISGHTALYWYRQSLGQGPEFLIYFQGTGAADDSGLPNDRFFAVRPEGSVSTLKIQRTERGDSAVYLCASSSRGNTEAFFGQGTRLTVV.